This entry lists 20 T cell receptor beta chains sequenced from one sample in a study of cytomegalovirus exposure and HLA in healthy donors. Amplification used 60 Vbeta primers and 13 Jbeta primers. The assay was immunoSEQ multiplex PCR, and TCRdb's table has in-frame clones only and misses some. The table lists approximately 120,000 clones. What was sequenced was PBMCs. All receptors come from a man between 25 and 39 years old in good health and CMV-seronegative.

This chain connects TRBV29-1 to TRBJ2-3; 11 nucleotides match TRBD2. V lost 4 bases and J lost 4; bases outside the gene matches: 1. The CDR3 contains 13 residues. Germline V lookup: CDR1 SQVTM, CDR2 ANQGSEA. In DNA form, the CDR3 reads TGCAGCGTTGTACTAGCGGGAGCAGATACGCAGTATTTT. It translates to CSVVLAGADTQYF.

The J gene is TRBJ1-5, the V gene TRBV6-6; D ambiguous. V lost 2 bases to trimming and J lost 5 bases, with 4 bases between them. The CDR3 runs to 12 residues. Germline V gives CDR1 MNHNY, CDR2 SVGAGI (reference sequence). The CDR3 loop is CASSYLDQPQHF. The CDR3 coding sequence is TGTGCCAGCAGTTACCTAGATCAGCCCCAGCATTTT.

This chain uses TRBV5-4 with TRBJ1-3; perhaps TRBD1 as D (6 bases). CDR1 SGHNT and CDR2 YYREEE come from the germline V gene (reference sequence). The CDR3 sequence is 15 residues long. Trimming stripped 4 bases from V and 0 bases from J, with 11 bases between. The CDR3 region has the DNA TGTGCCAGCAGCCAACAACAGGGCTCTGGAAACACCATATATTTT. Its translation is CASSQQQGSGNTIYF.

The chain employs TRBV7-9 and TRBJ1-1; tentatively, D is TRBD1 (5 bases). This CDR3 region has 13 residues. V was cut by 5 bases and J by 3 bases, with 10 bases left in between. The germline V gene encodes CDR1 SEHNR and CDR2 FQNEAQ (reference sequence). As DNA, the CDR3 is TGTGCCAGCAGCCCAGGGTTATACACTGAAGCTTTCTTT. Its translation is CASSPGLYTEAFF.

The V call is TRBV5-1, the J call TRBJ1-2; D possibly corresponds to TRBD1 (5 bases). With 2 bases removed from V and 5 bases from J, the gap between germline ends came to 19 bases. Germline V CDR1 and CDR2: SGHRS, YFSETQ. This CDR3 is 16 amino acids long. The CDR3 is CASSFTTDSRIYGYTF. For the CDR3, the DNA is TGCGCCAGCAGCTTTACGACAGATTCGAGGATTTATGGCTACACCTTC.

This chain connects TRBV9 to TRBJ2-2, with D perhaps matching TRBD2 (5 bases). The ends were cut back, 0 bases at V and 5 bases at J, with 8 bases in the middle. Per the germline V gene, CDR1 is SGDLS and CDR2 is YYNGEE. There are 14 residues in the CDR3. The chain's CDR3 is CASSVDGGTGELFF. As DNA, the CDR3 is TGTGCCAGCAGCGTAGACGGCGGGACCGGGGAGCTGTTTTTT.

V gene TRBV30 combines with J gene TRBJ2-7; 9 bases are a match to TRBD1. The CDR3 has 14 amino acids. Germline V lookup: CDR1 GTSNPN, CDR2 SVGIG (reference sequence). J lost 5 bases, V lost 3 bases, and 8 bases had no gene match. The CDR3 is CAWRRTGAGHEQYF. The CDR3, as DNA: TGTGCCTGGAGGCGGACAGGGGCGGGACACGAGCAGTACTTC.

V gene TRBV7-6 combines with J gene TRBJ1-1; 8 positions agree with TRBD1. V was clipped by 3 bases and J by 1 base; unmatched bases: 1. This CDR3 is 14 amino acids long. The germline CDR1 and CDR2 sequences are SGHVS and FNYEAQ. DNA of the CDR3: TGTGCCAGCAGCTTCGACAGGGGGAACACTGAAGCTTTCTTT. Translated, it gives CASSFDRGNTEAFF.

J is TRBJ1-1 and V is TRBV2; D not certain. This CDR3 comprises 16 residues. V was cut by 2 bases and J by 4 bases, with 17 bases left in between. Per germline, CDR1 SNHLY and CDR2 FYNNEI. As DNA, the CDR3 is TGTGCCAGCAGTGAATGGATTCAATCACAGAGCACTGAAGCTTTCTTT. Its translation is CASSEWIQSQSTEAFF.

The chain has TRBV28 and TRBJ2-1; the D is unclear. V was trimmed by 7 bases and J by 4 bases, leaving 11 bases between them. There are 13 residues in the CDR3. Germline V gene lookup returns CDR1 MDHEN and CDR2 SYDVKM. DNA for the CDR3: TGTGCCAGCATGGGTTGGAGTTACAATGAGCAGTTCTTC. This codes for CASMGWSYNEQFF.

The rearrangement links TRBV2 to TRBJ2-1, with D possibly matching TRBD1 (5 bases). With 2 bases removed from V and 6 bases from J, the gap between germline ends came to 14 bases. Germline V CDR1 and CDR2: SNHLY, FYNNEI. The CDR3 is 15 residues long. The chain's CDR3 is CASSERAGRGNEQFF. CDR3 coding DNA: TGTGCCAGCAGTGAAAGGGCCGGAAGGGGCAATGAGCAGTTCTTC. The full variable domain, completed using reference TRBV2 and TRBJ2-1, is EPEVTQTPSHQVTQMGQEVILRCVPISNHLYFYWYRQILGQKVEFLVSFYNNEISEKSEIFDDQFSVERPDGSNFTLKIRSTKLEDSAMYFCASSERAGRGNEQFFGPGTRLTVL.

This chain uses TRBV2 with TRBJ1-3; D is unclear. V was clipped by 4 bases and J by 4 bases, with 14 bases between them. Germline CDR1 is SNHLY and CDR2 is FYNNEI. CDR3 length: 15 residues. CDR3 in DNA: TGTGCCAGCAGTGTGATACAGCCCTTAGGAAACACCATATATTTT. Protein: CASSVIQPLGNTIYF.

This chain joins TRBV5-1 and TRBJ1-1; D gene unclear. Trimming left V 4 bases short and J 6 bases short, with 16 bases between. CDR1 and CDR2 (germline): SGHRS, YFSETQ. The CDR3 covers 14 residues. The CDR3 sequence is CASSTDGPSAEAFF. As DNA, the CDR3 is TGCGCCAGCAGCACCGACGGACCTAGCGCTGAAGCTTTCTTT.

The chain combines TRBV10-3 with TRBJ1-2; D perhaps matches TRBD1 (5 bases). Germline CDR1 reads ENHRY; CDR2 reads SYGVKD. The CDR3 runs 16 residues. The V end was cut by 0 bases, the J end by 4 bases, with 15 bases between. In DNA form, the CDR3 reads TGTGCCATCAGTGAGTCTGGCGGCAGGGAGGGCTATGGCTACACCTTC. Translated, it gives CAISESGGREGYGYTF.

CDR3 nucleotides: TGTGCCAGCATGGGGGGGACCGGGGAGCTGTTTTTT. Its protein product is CASMGGTGELFF. V gene TRBV2 combines with J gene TRBJ2-2; 7 nucleotides align to TRBD2. The CDR3 spans 12 residues. The J segment lost 5 bases and the V segment lost 7 bases, leaving 1 base of the junction unmatched. CDR1 and CDR2 from the germline V gene are SNHLY and FYNNEI.

V and J are TRBV28 and TRBJ2-2; D is uncertain. This CDR3 has 12 amino acids. Germline values: CDR1 MDHEN, CDR2 SYDVKM. V shed 7 bases and J shed 3 bases, with 6 bases lying between them. The CDR3 DNA reads as TGTGCCAGCATAACAGACACCGGGGAGCTGTTTTTT. Protein product: CASITDTGELFF.

The chain joins TRBV6-6 to TRBJ2-2, with 8 nucleotides matching TRBD1. V lost 8 bases and J lost 6; bases outside the gene matches: 14. Germline values: CDR1 MNHNY, CDR2 SVGAGI (reference sequence). CDR3 length: 16 amino acids. The CDR3 bases are TGTGCCAGCGTCTGGACAGGGAGCGCCAGGGCCGGGGAGCTGTTTTTT. Translation gives CASVWTGSARAGELFF.

The chain combines TRBV2 with TRBJ1-1; 7 bases align to TRBD1. CDR3 length equals 16 residues. J was trimmed by 6 bases and V by 5 bases; bases with no gene match: 15. The germline gives CDR1 SNHLY, CDR2 FYNNEI. CDR3 coding DNA: TGTGCCAGCAGTCGGACCCCGACAGGGAATGGGGCTGAAGCTTTCTTT. Translation: CASSRTPTGNGAEAFF.

The chain couples TRBV6-4 to TRBJ2-3, with TRBD2 matching over 9 bases. Germline CDR1 MRHNA, CDR2 SNTAGT. This CDR3 has 15 amino acids. The J segment lost 1 base and the V segment lost 3 bases, leaving 2 bases of the junction unmatched. CDR3 region: CASSEAGGGTDTQYF. The CDR3 DNA reads TGTGCCAGCAGTGAAGCGGGAGGAGGCACAGATACGCAGTATTTT.

The chain joins TRBV6-5 to TRBJ1-1, with 7 bases aligning to TRBD1. With V trimmed by 5 bases and J by 2 bases, 5 bases remained unmatched. CDR1 MNHEY and CDR2 SVGAGI come from the germline V gene. This CDR3 comprises 14 residues. The CDR3, as DNA: TGTGCCAGCAGTGCGGGACAGATTAACACTGAAGCTTTCTTT. This translates into CASSAGQINTEAFF.